This TCR beta chain was observed in a study of neurological immune-mediated disorders (dated 2019 in TCRdb). About the full investigation: The study compared peripheral blood TCR-beta repertoires of HTLV-I-associated myelopathy (HAM/TSP) patients, multiple sclerosis patients and healthy controls using UMI-based sequencing. The 95 to 120 TCR-beta libraries covered PBMC samples along with longitudinal samples, technical triplicates, and paired sorted CD4+ and CD8+ T-cell subsets. Longitudinal HAM/TSP and healthy donors had 3 time-points each (3-40 month intervals). The cohort was made up of approximately 71 subjects, consisting of some 15 HAM/TSP patients, 35 or so multiple sclerosis patients and around 20 healthy controls.

cDNA was synthesized by template-switch 5'RACE using a primer with a 10-nucleotide random unique molecular identifier that tagged each TCR transcript. Every sequencing run yielded over 180 million TCR-beta sequences covering 15-18 subjects. The RNeasy kit was used for extraction of total RNA. Using the KAPA Real-time Library Amplification kit, TCR-beta VDJ regions were amplified with primers for the TCR constant region and the 5'RACE anchor. Sample indexes and Illumina adaptors were added in a first PCR, and a second PCR then increased library yield. After Ampure bead purification, the TCR product of roughly 650 bp was size-selected on a 2% E-gel SizeSelection system. Library quality was checked on a Bioanalyzer, concentration was measured with Qubit, and libraries were quantified with the Kapa Library Quantification kit before pooling. An Illumina HiSeq 2500 was used to sequence the libraries paired-end at 2 x 150 bp. To increase sequence diversity, roughly 24-31% phiX was spiked into each library pool. The original pipeline was this. Quality-filtered reads were processed with the UMI-based MiGEC pipeline, and over 75% of raw TCR sequences were removed by the MiGEC pipeline during error correction. VDJ genes were aligned to IMGT germline references, and each clonotype was defined by a unique CDR3 amino acid sequence together with V-J genes. Clonal expansion, Shannon diversity, and CDR3 relatedness (CalcPairwiseDistances, ClusterSamples) were evaluated with VDJtools, and phylogenetic trees were built with CLCbio workbench. Expanded clones were defined as having at least 8 unique UMIs, based on coefficient-of-variation modelling across technical triplicates. TCRdb took the public reads, trimmed them with fastp at Q25, ran MiXCR for clone calling and kept in-frame beta chains. Rows with a matching CDR3 protein are joined into one entry that keeps the most common DNA and genes. The V and J calls and clone size are TCRdb's, not the authors'. The sample records 60,000 to 90,000 distinct CDR3 sequences, 9.5% to 13% of which are singletons. Jointly, the top ten make up 8.5% to 10% of the sample.

The table lists this clonotype with many counts. Its antigen is not yet known. Base qualities were left out, and no much larger clone turns up one base away. As encoded in the germline V gene, CDR1 is SGDLS while CDR2 is YYNGEE. The CDR3 measures 10 amino acids from cysteine to phenylalanine. The entry retains the CDR3 DNA only, 30 bases that are in frame from base 1. The germline ends are 7 bases apart after V is trimmed by 7 bases and J by 8 bases. The sample's time point label, decoded: longitudinal time-point 1 (baseline). Healthy controls were blood bank volunteers in Maryland, USA. For the unsorted PBMC libraries, 2 million PBMCs were stored in RNAlater at -80 degrees C until RNA extraction and were used to generate the libraries. Peripheral blood was subjected to Ficoll-Hypaque density gradient centrifugation to isolate PBMCs, which were then cryopreserved in liquid nitrogen. The research as a whole found: Expanded clones from different subjects shared no identical CDR3 amino acid sequences, which suggests that TCR-beta repertoires were private in all groups. TCR clonal expansion was highest in HAM/TSP patients and lowest in MS patients, with MS patients falling below even healthy controls.

Sequenced: PBMCs. This clonotype originated in a man aged 30 to 45 in good health. The V gene is TRBV9 and the J gene is TRBJ2-1, with the D gene not confidently named. The bases read TGTGCCAGCGATGAGGATGAGCAGTTCTTC. It specifies CASDEDEQFF. The reference TRBV9 and TRBJ2-1 proteins fill in what lies around the CDR3, so the full variable domain reads DSGVTQTPKHLITATGQRVTLRCSPRSGDLSVYWYQQSLDQGLQFLIQYYNGEERAKGNILERFSAQQFPDLHSELNLSSLELGDSALYFCASDEDEQFFGPGTRLTVL.